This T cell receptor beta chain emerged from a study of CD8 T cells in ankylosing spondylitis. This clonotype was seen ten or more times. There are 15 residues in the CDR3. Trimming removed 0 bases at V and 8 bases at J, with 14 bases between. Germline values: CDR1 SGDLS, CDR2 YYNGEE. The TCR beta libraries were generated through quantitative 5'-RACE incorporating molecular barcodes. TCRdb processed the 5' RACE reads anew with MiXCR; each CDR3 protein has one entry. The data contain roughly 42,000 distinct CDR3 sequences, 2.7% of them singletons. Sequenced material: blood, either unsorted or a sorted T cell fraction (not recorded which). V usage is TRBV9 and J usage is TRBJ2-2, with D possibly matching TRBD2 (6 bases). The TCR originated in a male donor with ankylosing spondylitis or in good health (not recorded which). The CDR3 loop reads CASSVVDGRPGELFF. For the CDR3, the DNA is TGTGCCAGCAGCGTAGTCGATGGGAGGCCGGGGGAGCTGTTTTTT.